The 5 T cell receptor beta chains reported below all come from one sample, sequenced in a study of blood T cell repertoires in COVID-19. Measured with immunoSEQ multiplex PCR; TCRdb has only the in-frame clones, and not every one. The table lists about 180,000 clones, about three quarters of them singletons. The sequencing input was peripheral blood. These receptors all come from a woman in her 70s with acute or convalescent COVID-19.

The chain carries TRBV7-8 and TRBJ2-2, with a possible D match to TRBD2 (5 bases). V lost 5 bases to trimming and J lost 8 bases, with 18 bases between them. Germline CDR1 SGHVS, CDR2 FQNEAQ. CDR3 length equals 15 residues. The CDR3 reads CASSPTIRGNGELFF. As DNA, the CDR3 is TGTGCCAGCAGCCCCACCATACGGGGTAATGGGGAGCTGTTTTTT.

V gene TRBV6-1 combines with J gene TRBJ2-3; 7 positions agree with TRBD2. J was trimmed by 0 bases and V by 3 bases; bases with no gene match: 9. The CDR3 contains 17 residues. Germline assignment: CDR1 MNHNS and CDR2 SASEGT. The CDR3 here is CASSDNFLAVSTDTQYF. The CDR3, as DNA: TGTGCCAGCAGTGATAACTTTCTAGCGGTGAGCACAGATACGCAGTATTTT.

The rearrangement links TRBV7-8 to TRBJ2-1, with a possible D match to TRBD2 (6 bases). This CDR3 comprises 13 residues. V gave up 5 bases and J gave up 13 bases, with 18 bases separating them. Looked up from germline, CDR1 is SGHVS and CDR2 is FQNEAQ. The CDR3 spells CASSPTSGTSQFF. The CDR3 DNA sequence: TGTGCCAGCAGCCCCACCTCCGGGACTTCACAGTTCTTC.

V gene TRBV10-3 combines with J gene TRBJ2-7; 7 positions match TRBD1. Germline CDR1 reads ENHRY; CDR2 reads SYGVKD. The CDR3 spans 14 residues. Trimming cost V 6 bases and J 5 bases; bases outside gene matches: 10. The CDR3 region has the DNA TGTGCCATCAGCTACCGGGACAGTTCTGACGAGCAGTACTTC. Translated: CAISYRDSSDEQYF.

CDR3 bases: TGTGCCAGCAGCACTAGGGGACAGGTGAACTATGGCTACACCTTC. Translation gives CASSTRGQVNYGYTF. The V gene is TRBV6-5, the J gene TRBJ1-2; 8 bases map to TRBD1. V gave up 6 bases and J gave up 2 bases; unmatched junction bases: 8. This CDR3 comprises 15 residues. Germline values: CDR1 MNHEY, CDR2 SVGAGI.